This paragraph reports one T cell receptor (beta chain). Its antigen is undetermined. The data stem from a study of cytomegalovirus exposure and HLA in healthy donors. Study information: The study's early data release held about 77 million unique TCRs from HLA-typed donors.

Whole-study findings and limits: Rare sequences made up most TCRs, while some public TCRs were found in many donors. Earlier analysis yielded a pattern in which most TCR beta V segments were productive about 90% or about 30% of the time.

The PCR ran on 60 Vbeta and 13 Jbeta primers. Method: immunoSEQ multiplex PCR; TCRdb's copy keeps in-frame clones and lacks some. The sample yields fewer than 150,000 clones, around four fifths seen once. The material sequenced was PBMCs. The source is a man aged 55-75 years in good health and CMV-seropositive.

This chain's CDR3 is CASSRGFNYGYTF. The CDR3 DNA reads TGTGCCAGCAGTCGGGGGTTTAACTATGGCTACACCTTC. The V call is TRBV6-5, the J call TRBJ1-2; D is possibly TRBD1 (5 bases). Germline V gene sequence: CDR1 MNHEY, CDR2 SVGAGI. The CDR3 totals 13 residues. V was pared by 5 bases and J by 1 base, with 8 bases between.